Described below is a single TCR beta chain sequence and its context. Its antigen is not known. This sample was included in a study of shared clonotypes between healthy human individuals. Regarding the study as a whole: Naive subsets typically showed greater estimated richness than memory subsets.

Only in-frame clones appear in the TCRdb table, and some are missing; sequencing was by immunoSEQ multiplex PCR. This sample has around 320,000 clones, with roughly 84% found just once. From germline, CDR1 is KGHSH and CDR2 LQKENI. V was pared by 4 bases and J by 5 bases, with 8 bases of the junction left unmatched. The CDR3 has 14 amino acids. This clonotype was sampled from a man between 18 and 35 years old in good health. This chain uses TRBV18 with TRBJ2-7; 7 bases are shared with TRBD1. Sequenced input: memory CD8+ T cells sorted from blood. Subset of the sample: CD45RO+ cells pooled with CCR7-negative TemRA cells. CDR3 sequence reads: CASSRLRQGNEQYF. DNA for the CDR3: TGTGCCAGCTCACGTTTAAGACAGGGTAACGAGCAGTACTTC.